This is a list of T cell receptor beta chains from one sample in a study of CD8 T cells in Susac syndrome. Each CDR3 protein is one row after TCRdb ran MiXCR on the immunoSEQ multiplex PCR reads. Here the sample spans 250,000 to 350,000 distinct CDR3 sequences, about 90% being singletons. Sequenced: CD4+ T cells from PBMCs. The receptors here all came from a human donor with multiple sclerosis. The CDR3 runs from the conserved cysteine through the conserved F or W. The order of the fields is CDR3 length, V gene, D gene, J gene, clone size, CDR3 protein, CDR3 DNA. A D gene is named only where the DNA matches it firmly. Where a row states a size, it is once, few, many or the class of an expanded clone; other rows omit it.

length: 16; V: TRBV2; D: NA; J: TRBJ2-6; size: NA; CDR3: CASSAGQSSGANVLTF; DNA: TGTGCCAGCAGTGCGGGTCAAAGCTCTGGGGCCAACGTCCTGACTTTC
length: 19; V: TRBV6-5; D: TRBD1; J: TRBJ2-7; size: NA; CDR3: CASSYSRISGQAESYEQYF; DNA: TGTGCCAGCAGTTACTCCAGAATTTCGGGACAGGCCGAATCCTACGAGCAGTACTTC
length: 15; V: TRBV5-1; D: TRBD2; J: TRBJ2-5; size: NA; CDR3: CASSQGLAGMETQYF; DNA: TGCGCCAGCAGCCAAGGACTAGCGGGAATGGAGACCCAGTACTTC
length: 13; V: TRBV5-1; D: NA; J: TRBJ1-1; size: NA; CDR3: CASSSRDGTEAFF; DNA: TGCGCCAGCAGCTCCAGGGATGGAACTGAAGCTTTCTTT
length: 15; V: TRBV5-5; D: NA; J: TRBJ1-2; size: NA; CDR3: CASSSIRTSLYGYTF; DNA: TGTGCCAGCAGCTCCATACGGACAAGCCTCTATGGCTACACCTTC
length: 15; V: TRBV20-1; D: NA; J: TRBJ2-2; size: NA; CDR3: CSAIDRRTDTGELFF; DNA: TGCAGTGCTATAGATCGGCGGACGGACACCGGGGAGCTGTTTTTT
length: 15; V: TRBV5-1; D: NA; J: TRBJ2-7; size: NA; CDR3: CASSLVEGVTYEQYF; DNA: TGCGCCAGCAGCTTGGTCGAGGGAGTTACCTACGAGCAGTACTTC
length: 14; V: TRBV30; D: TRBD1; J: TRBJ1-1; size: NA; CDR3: CAWREGTVASWAFF; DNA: TGTGCCTGGAGGGAAGGGACAGTGGCCTCTTGGGCTTTCTTT
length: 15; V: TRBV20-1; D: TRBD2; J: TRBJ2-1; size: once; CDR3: CSARDSGSTPNEQFF; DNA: TGCAGTGCTAGAGATAGCGGGAGTACCCCCAATGAGCAGTTCTTC
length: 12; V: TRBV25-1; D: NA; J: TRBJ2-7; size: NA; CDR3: CASSKLGGEQYF; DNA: TGTGCCAGCAGCAAACTAGGGGGCGAGCAGTACTTC
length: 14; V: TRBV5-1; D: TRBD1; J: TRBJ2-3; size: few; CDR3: CASSQTGGSDTQYF; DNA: TGCGCCAGCAGCCAAACAGGGGGTTCAGATACGCAGTATTTT
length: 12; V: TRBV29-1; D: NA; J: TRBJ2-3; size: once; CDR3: CSVGGRSDTQYF; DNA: TGCAGCGTTGGGGGCCGGTCAGATACGCAGTATTTT
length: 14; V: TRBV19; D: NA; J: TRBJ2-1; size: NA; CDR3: CASSSQGRYNEQFF; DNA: TGTGCCAGTAGTTCCCAGGGGAGGTACAATGAGCAGTTCTTC
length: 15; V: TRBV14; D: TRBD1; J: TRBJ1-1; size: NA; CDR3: CASSLDGTGRTEAFF; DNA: TGTGCCAGCAGCCTCGACGGGACAGGGAGGACTGAAGCTTTCTTT
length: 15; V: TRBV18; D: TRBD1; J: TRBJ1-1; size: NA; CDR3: CASSPQGAANTEAFF; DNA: TGTGCCAGCTCACCACAGGGGGCGGCGAACACTGAAGCTTTCTTT
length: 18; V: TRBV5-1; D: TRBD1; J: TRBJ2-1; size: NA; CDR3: CASSLPRTGRSRLNEQFF; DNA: TGCGCCAGCAGCTTGCCCCGGACAGGGAGAAGCCGTTTGAATGAGCAGTTCTTC
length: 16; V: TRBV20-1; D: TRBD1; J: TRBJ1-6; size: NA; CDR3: CSASLDRGQGDSPLHF; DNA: TGCAGTGCTAGCCTGGACAGGGGGCAGGGGGATTCACCCCTCCACTTT
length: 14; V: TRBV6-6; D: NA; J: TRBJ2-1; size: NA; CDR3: CASSSPGTSNEQFF; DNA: TGTGCCAGCAGTTCGCCCGGGACTTCCAATGAGCAGTTCTTC
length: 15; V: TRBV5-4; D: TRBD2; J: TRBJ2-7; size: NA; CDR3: CASSWGGLAGYEQYF; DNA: TGTGCCAGCAGCTGGGGGGGACTAGCGGGGTACGAGCAGTACTTC
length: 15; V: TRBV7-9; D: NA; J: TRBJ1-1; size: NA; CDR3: CASSPSGVWNTEAFF; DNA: TGTGCCAGCAGCCCGTCAGGGGTATGGAACACTGAAGCTTTCTTT
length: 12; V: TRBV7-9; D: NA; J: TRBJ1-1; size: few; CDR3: CASSSQNTEAFF; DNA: TGTGCCAGCAGCTCACAAAACACTGAAGCTTTCTTT
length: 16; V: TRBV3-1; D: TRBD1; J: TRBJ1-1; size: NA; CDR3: CASSQALRGPHTEAFF; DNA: TGTGCCAGCAGCCAAGCCCTCAGGGGGCCCCACACTGAAGCTTTCTTT
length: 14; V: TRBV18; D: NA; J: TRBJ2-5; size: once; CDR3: CASSPTQRGETQYF; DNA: TGTGCCAGCTCACCAACCCAACGGGGGGAGACCCAGTACTTC
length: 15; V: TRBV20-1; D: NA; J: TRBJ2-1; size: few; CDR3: CSASPGGSSYNEQFF; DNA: TGCAGTGCTAGCCCCGGCGGAAGCTCCTACAATGAGCAGTTCTTC
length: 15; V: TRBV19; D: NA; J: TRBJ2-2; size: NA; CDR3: CASSPGQFRAGELFF; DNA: TGTGCCAGTAGTCCCGGACAGTTTAGGGCCGGGGAGCTGTTTTTT
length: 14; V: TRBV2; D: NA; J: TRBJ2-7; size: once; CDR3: CASSDDMLPYEQYF; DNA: TGTGCCAGCAGTGACGACATGTTGCCCTACGAGCAGTACTTC
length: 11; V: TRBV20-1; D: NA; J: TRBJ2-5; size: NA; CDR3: CSARVSETQYF; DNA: TGCAGTGCTAGAGTCTCTGAGACCCAGTACTTC
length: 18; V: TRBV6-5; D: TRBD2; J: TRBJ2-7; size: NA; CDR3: CASSFATSGISEGYEQYF; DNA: TGTGCCAGCAGTTTCGCGACTAGCGGGATATCAGAGGGCTACGAGCAGTACTTC
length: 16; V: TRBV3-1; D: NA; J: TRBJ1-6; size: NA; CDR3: CASSQVSGHYNSPLHF; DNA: TGTGCCAGCAGCCAAGTCTCGGGCCACTATAATTCACCCCTCCACTTT
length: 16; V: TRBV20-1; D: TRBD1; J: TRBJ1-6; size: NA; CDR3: CSARPGTGAHNSPLHF; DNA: TGCAGTGCTCGACCCGGGACAGGGGCTCATAATTCACCCCTCCACTTT
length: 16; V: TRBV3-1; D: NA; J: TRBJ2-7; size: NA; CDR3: CASSRASIPEGYEQYF; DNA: TGTGCCAGCAGCCGTGCCTCCATCCCCGAAGGCTACGAGCAGTACTTC
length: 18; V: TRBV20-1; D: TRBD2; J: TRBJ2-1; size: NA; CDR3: CSALGRLAGDYRISEQFF; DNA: TGCAGTGCCCTCGGGAGGCTAGCGGGAGACTATAGAATCAGTGAGCAGTTCTTC